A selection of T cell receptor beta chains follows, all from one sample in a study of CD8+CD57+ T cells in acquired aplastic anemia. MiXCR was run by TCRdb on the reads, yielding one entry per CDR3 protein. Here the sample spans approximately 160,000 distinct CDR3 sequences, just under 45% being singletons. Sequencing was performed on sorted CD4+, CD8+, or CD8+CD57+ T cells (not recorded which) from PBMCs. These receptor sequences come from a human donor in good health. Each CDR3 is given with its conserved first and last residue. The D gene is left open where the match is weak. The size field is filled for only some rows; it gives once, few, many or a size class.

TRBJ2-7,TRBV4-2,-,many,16,CASCQEGLRNSYEQYF,TGTGCCAGCTGCCAAGAAGGCCTGAGAAACTCCTACGAGCAGTACTTC
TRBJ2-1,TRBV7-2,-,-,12,CASSYDYPEQFF,TGTGCCAGCAGCTACGATTATCCAGAGCAGTTCTTC
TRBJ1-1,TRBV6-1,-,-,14,CASSRTPTLTEAFF,TGTGCCAGCAGCCGGACACCGACCCTCACTGAAGCTTTCTTT
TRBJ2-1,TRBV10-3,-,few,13,CAISARGDDEQFF,TGTGCCATCAGTGCCCGCGGCGACGATGAGCAGTTCTTC
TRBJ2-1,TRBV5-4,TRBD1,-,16,CASSLIWPGGSNEQFF,TGTGCCAGCAGCTTGATATGGCCAGGGGGAAGTAATGAGCAGTTCTTC
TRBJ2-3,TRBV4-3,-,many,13,CASSQEAADTQYF,TGTGCCAGCAGCCAAGAGGCGGCAGATACGCAGTATTTT
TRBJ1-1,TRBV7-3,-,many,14,CASSPGFRNTEAFF,TGTGCCAGCAGCCCCGGTTTCAGGAACACTGAAGCTTTCTTT
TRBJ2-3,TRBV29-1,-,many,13,CSVETKYTDTQYF,TGCAGCGTTGAGACTAAGTACACAGATACGCAGTATTTT
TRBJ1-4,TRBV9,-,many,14,CASSDTTTNEKLFF,TGTGCCAGCAGTGACACAACAACTAATGAAAAACTGTTTTTT
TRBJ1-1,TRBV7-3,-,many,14,CASSLNGVNTEAFF,TGTGCCAGCAGCTTAAACGGAGTGAACACTGAAGCTTTCTTT
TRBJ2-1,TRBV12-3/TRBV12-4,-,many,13,CASSLAGADEQFF,TGTGCCAGCAGTTTAGCGGGAGCCGATGAGCAGTTCTTC
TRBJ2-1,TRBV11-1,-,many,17,CASSSGAQFNSYNEQFF,TGTGCCAGCAGCTCGGGGGCACAGTTCAACTCCTACAATGAGCAGTTCTTC
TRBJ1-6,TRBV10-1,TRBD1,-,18,CARKTGGPASSYNSPLHF,TGCGCCAGAAAAACAGGGGGTCCGGCAAGCTCCTATAATTCACCCCTCCACTTT
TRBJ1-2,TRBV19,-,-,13,CASSKRPNYGYTF,TGTGCCAGTAGTAAACGGCCCAACTATGGCTACACCTTC
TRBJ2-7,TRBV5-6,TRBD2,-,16,CASSSLSGRETYEQYF,TGTGCCAGCAGCTCACTCAGCGGGAGGGAGACCTACGAGCAGTACTTC
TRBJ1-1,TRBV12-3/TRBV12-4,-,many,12,CAGSQDRSEAFF,TGTGCCGGCTCACAAGACCGATCTGAAGCTTTCTTT
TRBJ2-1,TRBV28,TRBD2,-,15,CASSLRTSGSVEQFF,TGTGCCAGCAGTTTGCGGACTAGCGGGAGTGTTGAGCAGTTCTTC
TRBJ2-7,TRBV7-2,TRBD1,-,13,CASSPRDRREQYF,TGTGCCAGCAGCCCCCGGGACAGACGGGAGCAGTACTTC
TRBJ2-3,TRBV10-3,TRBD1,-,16,CAISARQGAGTDTQYF,TGTGCCATCAGTGCCCGTCAGGGGGCAGGAACAGATACGCAGTATTTT
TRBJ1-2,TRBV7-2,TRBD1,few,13,CASSSPPGQHYTF,TGTGCCAGCAGCTCACCACCGGGACAGCACTACACCTTC
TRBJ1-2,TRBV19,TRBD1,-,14,CASSIQQGNYGYTF,TGTGCCAGTAGTATTCAACAGGGGAATTATGGCTACACCTTC
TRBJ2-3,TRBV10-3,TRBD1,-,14,CATSWTGSADTQYF,TGTGCCACCTCATGGACAGGGTCGGCAGATACGCAGTATTTT
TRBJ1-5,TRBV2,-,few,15,CASSEWSITNQPQHF,TGTGCCAGCAGTGAATGGTCAATCACCAATCAGCCCCAGCATTTT
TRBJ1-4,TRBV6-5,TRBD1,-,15,CASSSGTAVNEKLFF,TGTGCCAGCAGTTCAGGGACAGCCGTGAATGAAAAACTGTTTTTT
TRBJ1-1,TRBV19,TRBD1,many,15,CASSIGGQPNTEAFF,TGTGCCAGTAGTATAGGGGGACAGCCTAACACTGAAGCTTTCTTT
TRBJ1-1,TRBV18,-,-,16,CASSPEAVYLNTEAFF,TGTGCCAGCTCACCTGAGGCAGTTTACTTGAACACTGAAGCTTTCTTT
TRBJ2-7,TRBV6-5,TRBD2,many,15,CASSYFLAGAYEQYF,TGTGCCAGCAGTTACTTTTTAGCGGGGGCCTACGAGCAGTACTTC
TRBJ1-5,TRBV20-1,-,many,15,CSASPQGRDNQPQHF,TGCAGTGCTAGTCCACAAGGTCGGGACAATCAGCCCCAGCATTTT
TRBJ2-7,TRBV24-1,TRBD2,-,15,CATSDPIAGSYEQYF,TGTGCCACCAGTGATCCCATAGCGGGTTCCTACGAGCAGTACTTC
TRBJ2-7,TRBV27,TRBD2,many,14,CASSQRGGPYEQYF,TGTGCCAGCAGTCAGCGGGGGGGCCCCTACGAGCAGTACTTC
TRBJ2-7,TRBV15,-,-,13,CATSISQGREQYF,TGTGCCACCAGCATCTCGCAGGGGAGAGAGCAGTACTTC
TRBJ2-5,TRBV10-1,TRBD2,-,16,CASSEGLAGTQETQYF,TGCGCCAGCAGTGAAGGGCTAGCGGGGACCCAAGAGACCCAGTACTTC
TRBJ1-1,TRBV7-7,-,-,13,CASSLSWNTEAFF,TGTGCTAGCAGCTTATCGTGGAACACTGAAGCTTTCTTT
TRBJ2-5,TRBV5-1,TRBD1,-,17,CASSLEWTGGGLETQYF,TGCGCCAGCAGCTTGGAATGGACAGGGGGCGGGTTGGAGACCCAGTACTTC
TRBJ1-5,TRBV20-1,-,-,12,CSARGASQPQHF,TGCAGTGCTAGAGGGGCTAGTCAGCCCCAGCATTTT
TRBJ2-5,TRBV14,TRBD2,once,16,CASSQDTSGFRETQYF,TGTGCCAGCAGCCAGGATACTAGCGGTTTTAGAGAGACCCAGTACTTC
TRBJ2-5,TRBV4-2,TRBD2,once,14,CASSQRLAGETQYF,TGTGCCAGCAGCCAGCGACTAGCGGGGGAGACCCAGTACTTC
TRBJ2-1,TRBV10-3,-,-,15,CASKTGTFSYNEQFF,TGTGCCAGCAAAACCGGGACTTTCTCCTACAATGAGCAGTTCTTC
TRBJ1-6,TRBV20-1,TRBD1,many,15,CSAAIHRDSNSPLHF,TGCAGTGCCGCTATCCACCGGGACAGCAATTCACCCCTCCACTTT
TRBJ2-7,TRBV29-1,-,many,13,CSVEGTGTYEQYF,TGCAGCGTTGAGGGGACGGGCACCTACGAGCAGTACTTC
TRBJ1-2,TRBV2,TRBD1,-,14,CASSSDRGIYGYTF,TGTGCCAGCAGTTCGGACAGGGGAATCTATGGCTACACCTTC
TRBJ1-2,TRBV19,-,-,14,CASSHSGRKYGYTF,TGTGCCAGTAGCCACTCCGGGCGGAAATATGGCTACACCTTC
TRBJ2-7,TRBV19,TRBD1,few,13,CASSDRAAYEQYF,TGTGCCAGTAGTGACAGGGCCGCCTACGAGCAGTACTTC
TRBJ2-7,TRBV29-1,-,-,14,CSVGIGRTSYEQYF,TGCAGCGTTGGTATTGGACGGACTTCCTACGAGCAGTACTTC